Only one count was recorded for the clone carrying this T cell receptor beta chain. The table came from immunoSEQ multiplex PCR; TCRdb's copy has only in-frame clones and leaves some out. The sample shows about 76,000 clones, around 83% of them seen only once. This sample stems from a study of blood T cell repertoires in COVID-19. The overall study: Acute-phase and convalescent COVID-19 samples originated in the United States, Italy and Spain.

Germline V gene lookup returns CDR1 SGHDT and CDR2 YYEEEE. The CDR3 loop spans 11 amino acids. V lost 4 bases to trimming and J lost 5 bases, with 6 bases between them. This sequence joins TRBV5-6 and TRBJ2-5, with D uncertain. The material sequenced was peripheral blood. The clonotype originates from a man older than 75 with acute or convalescent COVID-19. CDR3 DNA: TGTGCCAGCAGCCGCCGGGAGACCCAGTACTTC. Its protein product is CASSRRETQYF.